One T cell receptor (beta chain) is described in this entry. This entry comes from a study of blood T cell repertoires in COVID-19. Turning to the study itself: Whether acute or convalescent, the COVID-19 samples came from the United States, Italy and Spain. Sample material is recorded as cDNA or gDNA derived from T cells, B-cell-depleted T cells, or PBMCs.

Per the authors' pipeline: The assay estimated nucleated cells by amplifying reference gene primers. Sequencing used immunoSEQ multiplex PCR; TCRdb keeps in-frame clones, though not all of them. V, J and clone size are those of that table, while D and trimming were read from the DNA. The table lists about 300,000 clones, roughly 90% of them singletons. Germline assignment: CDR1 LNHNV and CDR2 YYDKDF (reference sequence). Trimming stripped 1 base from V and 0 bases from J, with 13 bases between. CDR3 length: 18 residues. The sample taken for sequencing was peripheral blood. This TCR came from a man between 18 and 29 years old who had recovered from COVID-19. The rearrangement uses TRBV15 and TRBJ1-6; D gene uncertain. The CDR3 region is CATSRALSGGSYNSPLHF. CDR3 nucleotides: TGTGCCACCAGCAGAGCGCTCTCGGGAGGCTCCTATAATTCACCCCTCCACTTT.